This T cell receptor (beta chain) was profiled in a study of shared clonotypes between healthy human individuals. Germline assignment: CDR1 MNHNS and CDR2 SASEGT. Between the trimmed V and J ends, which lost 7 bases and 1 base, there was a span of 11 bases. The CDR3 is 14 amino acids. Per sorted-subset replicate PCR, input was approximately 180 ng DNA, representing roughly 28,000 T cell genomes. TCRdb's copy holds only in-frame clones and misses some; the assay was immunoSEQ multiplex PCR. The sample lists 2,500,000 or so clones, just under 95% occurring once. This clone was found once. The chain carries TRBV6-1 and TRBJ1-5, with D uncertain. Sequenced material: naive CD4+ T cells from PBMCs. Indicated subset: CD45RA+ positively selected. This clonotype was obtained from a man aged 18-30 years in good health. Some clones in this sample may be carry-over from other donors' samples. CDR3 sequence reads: CASTPVVSNQPQHF. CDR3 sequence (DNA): TGTGCCAGCACCCCAGTAGTAAGCAATCAGCCCCAGCATTTT.